This T cell receptor beta chain was captured by sequencing in a study of cytomegalovirus exposure and HLA in healthy donors. CDR1 and CDR2 from the germline V gene are KGHSH and LQKENI. This CDR3 is 15 amino acids long. V was clipped by 6 bases and J by 0 bases; unmatched bases: 8. A multiplex PCR was run with 60 Vbeta primers and 13 Jbeta primers. TCRdb's table, derived via immunoSEQ multiplex PCR, lists solely in-frame clones and lacks some. This table has about 120,000 clones, about four fifths appearing once. This TCR was recovered from a man aged 25 to 40 in good health and CMV-seropositive. Material for sequencing was PBMCs. The chain has TRBV18 and TRBJ2-7; TRBD1 matches at 7 bases. The CDR3 reads CASSSRTGASYEQYF. The CDR3 region has the DNA TGTGCCAGCTCTTCTAGGACAGGTGCCTCCTACGAGCAGTACTTC.